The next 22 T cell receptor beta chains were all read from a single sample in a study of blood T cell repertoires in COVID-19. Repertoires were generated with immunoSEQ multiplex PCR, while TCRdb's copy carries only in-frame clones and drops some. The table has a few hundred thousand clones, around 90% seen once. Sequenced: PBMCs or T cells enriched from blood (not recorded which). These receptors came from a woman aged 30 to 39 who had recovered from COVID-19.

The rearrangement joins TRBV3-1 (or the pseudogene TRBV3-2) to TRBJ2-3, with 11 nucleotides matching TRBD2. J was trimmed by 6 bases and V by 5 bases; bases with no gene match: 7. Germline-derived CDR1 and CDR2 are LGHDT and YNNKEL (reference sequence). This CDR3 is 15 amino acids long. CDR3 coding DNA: TGTGCCAGCAGCGCCCCTAGCGGGGGGAGGGATACGCAGTATTTT. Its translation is CASSAPSGGRDTQYF.

DNA for the CDR3: TGTGCCAGCAGCTTGGTGGCGGGGGGGCCTTGGGAGACCCAGTACTTC. This translates into CASSLVAGGPWETQYF. The genes are TRBV5-4 and TRBJ2-5; 9 nucleotides align to TRBD2. This CDR3 is built from 16 residues. Germline CDR1 reads SGHNT; CDR2 reads YYREEE (reference sequence). The V gene end was trimmed by 0 bases and the J gene end by 5 bases; junction bases not matched to a gene: 8.

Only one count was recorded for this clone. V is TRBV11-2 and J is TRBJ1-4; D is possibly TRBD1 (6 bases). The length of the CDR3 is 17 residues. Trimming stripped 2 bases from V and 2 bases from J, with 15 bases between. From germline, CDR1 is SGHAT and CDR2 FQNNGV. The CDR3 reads CASSLWQGLGTNEKLFF. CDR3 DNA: TGTGCCAGCAGCTTATGGCAGGGGTTGGGTACTAATGAAAAACTGTTTTTT.

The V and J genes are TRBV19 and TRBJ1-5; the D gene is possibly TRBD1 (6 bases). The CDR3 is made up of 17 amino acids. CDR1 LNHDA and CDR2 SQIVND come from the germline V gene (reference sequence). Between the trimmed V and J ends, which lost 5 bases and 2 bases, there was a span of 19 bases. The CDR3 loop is CASSLLRGNLGNQPQHF. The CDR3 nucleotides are TGTGCCAGTAGTCTCTTGAGGGGGAACCTTGGCAATCAGCCCCAGCATTTT.

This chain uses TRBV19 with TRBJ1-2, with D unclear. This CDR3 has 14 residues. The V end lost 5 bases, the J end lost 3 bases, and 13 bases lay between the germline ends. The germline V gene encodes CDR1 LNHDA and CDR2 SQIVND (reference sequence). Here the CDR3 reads CASSGRVPDYGYTF. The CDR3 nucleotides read TGTGCCAGTAGTGGGCGGGTTCCGGACTATGGCTACACCTTC.

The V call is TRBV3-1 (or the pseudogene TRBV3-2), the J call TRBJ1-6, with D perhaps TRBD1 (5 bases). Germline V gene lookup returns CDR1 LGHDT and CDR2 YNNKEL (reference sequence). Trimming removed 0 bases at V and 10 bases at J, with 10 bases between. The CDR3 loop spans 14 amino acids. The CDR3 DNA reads TGTGCCAGCAGCCAAGAGGTGGGGCCCTCACCCCTCCACTTT. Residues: CASSQEVGPSPLHF.

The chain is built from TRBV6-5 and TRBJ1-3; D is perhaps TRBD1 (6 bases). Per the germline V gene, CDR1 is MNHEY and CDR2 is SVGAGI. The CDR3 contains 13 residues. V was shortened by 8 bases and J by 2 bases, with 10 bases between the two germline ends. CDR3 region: CASATGTGNTIYF. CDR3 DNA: TGTGCCAGCGCTACAGGGACTGGAAACACCATATATTTT.

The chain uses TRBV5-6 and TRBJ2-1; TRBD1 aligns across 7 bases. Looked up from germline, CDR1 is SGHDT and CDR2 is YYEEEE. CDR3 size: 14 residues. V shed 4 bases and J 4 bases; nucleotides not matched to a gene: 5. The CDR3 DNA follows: TGTGCCAGCAGCACGACAGGGTGGTACAATGAGCAGTTCTTC. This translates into CASSTTGWYNEQFF.

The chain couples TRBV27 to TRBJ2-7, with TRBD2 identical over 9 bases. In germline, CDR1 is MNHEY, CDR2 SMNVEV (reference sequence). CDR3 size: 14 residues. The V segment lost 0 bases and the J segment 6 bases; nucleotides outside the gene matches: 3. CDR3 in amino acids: CASSLSSGGLEQYF. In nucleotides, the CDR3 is TGTGCCAGCAGTTTATCGAGCGGGGGGCTCGAGCAGTACTTC.

The DNA for the CDR3 is TGTGCCAGCAGCGCCCAACAGGGGGCGCTTAGCACTGAAGCTTTCTTT. This sequence encodes CASSAQQGALSTEAFF. V gene TRBV9 combines with J gene TRBJ1-1; 9 bases align to TRBD1. The junction had 10 bases not matched to a gene; V was cut back by 3 bases and J by 4 bases. CDR3 length: 16 amino acids. Germline V gene data show CDR1 as SGDLS and CDR2 as YYNGEE.

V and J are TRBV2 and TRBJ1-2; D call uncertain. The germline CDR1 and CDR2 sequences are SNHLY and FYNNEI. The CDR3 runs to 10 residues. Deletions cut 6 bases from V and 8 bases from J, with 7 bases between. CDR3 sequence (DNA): TGTGCCAGCAGCCGGGGAGGCTACACCTTC. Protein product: CASSRGGYTF.

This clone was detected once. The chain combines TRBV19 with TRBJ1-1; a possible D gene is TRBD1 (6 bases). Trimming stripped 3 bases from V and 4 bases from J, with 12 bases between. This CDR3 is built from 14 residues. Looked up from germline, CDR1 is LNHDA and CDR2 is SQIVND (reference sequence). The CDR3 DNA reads TGTGCCAGTAGTATCGGGCAGGGGAGCACTGAAGCTTTCTTT. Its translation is CASSIGQGSTEAFF.

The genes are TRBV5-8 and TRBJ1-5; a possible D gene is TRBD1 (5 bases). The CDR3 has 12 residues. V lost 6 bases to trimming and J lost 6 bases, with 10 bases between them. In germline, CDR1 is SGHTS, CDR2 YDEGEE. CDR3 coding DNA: TGTGCCAGCACCAGGAGGGGTCAGCCCCAGCATTTT. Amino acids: CASTRRGQPQHF. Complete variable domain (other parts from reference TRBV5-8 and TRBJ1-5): EAGVTQSPTHLIKTRGQQATLRCSPISGHTSVYWYQQALGLGLQFLLWYDEGEERNRGNFPPRFSGRQFPNYSSELNVNALELEDSALYLCASTRRGQPQHFGDGTRLSIL.

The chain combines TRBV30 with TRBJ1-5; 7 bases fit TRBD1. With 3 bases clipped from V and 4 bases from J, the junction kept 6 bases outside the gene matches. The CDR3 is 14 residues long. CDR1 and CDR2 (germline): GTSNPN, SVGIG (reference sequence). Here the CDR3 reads CAWSLGTDNQPQHF. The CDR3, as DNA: TGTGCCTGGAGCCTCGGGACAGATAATCAGCCCCAGCATTTT.

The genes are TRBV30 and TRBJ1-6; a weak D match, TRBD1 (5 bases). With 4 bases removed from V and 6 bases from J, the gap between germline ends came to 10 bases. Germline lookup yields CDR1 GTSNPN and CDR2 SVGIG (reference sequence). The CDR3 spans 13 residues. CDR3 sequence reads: CAWMGEGNSPLHF. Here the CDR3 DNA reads TGTGCCTGGATGGGGGAGGGTAATTCACCCCTCCACTTT.

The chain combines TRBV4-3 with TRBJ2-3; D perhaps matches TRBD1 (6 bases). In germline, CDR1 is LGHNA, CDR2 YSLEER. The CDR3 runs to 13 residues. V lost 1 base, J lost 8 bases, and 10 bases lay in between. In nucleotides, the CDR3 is TGCGCCAGCAGCCAAGCGGGACAATCTACGCAGTATTTT. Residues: CASSQAGQSTQYF.

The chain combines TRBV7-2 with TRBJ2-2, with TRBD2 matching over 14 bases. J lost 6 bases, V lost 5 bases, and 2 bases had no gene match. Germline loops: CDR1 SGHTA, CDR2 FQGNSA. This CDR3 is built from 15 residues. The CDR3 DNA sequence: TGTGCCAGCAGCGGGACTAGCGGGGGCTCCGGGGAGCTGTTTTTT. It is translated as CASSGTSGGSGELFF.

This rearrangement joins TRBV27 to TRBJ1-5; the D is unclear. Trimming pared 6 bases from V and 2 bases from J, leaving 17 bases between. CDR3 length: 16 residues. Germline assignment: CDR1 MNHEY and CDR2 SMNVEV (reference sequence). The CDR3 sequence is CASSYQTPEGNQPQHF. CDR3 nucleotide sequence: TGTGCCAGCAGCTACCAGACTCCCGAGGGCAATCAGCCCCAGCATTTT.

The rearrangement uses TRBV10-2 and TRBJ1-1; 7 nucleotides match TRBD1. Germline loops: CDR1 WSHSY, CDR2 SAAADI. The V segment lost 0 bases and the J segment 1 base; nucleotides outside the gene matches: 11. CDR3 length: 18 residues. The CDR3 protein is CASSESRIRDRENTEAFF. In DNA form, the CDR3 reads TGCGCCAGCAGTGAGTCGCGAATCCGAGACAGGGAGAACACTGAAGCTTTCTTT.

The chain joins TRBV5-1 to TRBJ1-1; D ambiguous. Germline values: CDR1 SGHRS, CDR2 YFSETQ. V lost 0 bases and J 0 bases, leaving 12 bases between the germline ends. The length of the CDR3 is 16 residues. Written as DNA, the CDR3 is TGCGCCAGCAGCTTGGATTGGCGGCTGATGAACACTGAAGCTTTCTTT. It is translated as CASSLDWRLMNTEAFF.

The CDR3 region is CASSFFRTGLTEAFF. The CDR3 coding sequence is TGTGCCAGCAGTTTCTTCCGTACAGGGCTCACTGAAGCTTTCTTT. The rearrangement uses TRBV6-5 and TRBJ1-1; D is perhaps TRBD1 (6 bases). The CDR3 consists of 15 residues. V dropped 4 bases and J dropped 4 bases, with 16 bases sitting between them. In germline, CDR1 is MNHEY, CDR2 SVGAGI.

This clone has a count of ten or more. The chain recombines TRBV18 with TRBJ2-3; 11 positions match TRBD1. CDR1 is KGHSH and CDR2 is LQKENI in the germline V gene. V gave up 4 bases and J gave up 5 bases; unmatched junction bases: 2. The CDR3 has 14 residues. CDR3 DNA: TGTGCCAGCTCACAGGACAGGGGGCAAGATACGCAGTATTTT. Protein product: CASSQDRGQDTQYF.